One sample yielded the 24 T cell receptor beta chains listed below, sequenced in a study of shared clonotypes between healthy human individuals. TCRdb's table, derived via immunoSEQ multiplex PCR, lists solely in-frame clones and lacks some. The repertoire holds hundreds of thousands of clones, with roughly three quarters as singletons. Sequencing was performed on PBMCs. Every receptor here comes from a woman in her thirties or forties in good health. Some clones in this sample may be carry-over from other donors' samples.

There are a few counts of this clone. The gene calls are TRBV6-6 and TRBJ2-7, with a possible D match to TRBD1 (5 bases). The CDR3 extends over 15 amino acids. V lost 6 bases to trimming and J lost 0 bases, with 15 bases between them. Looked up from germline, CDR1 is MNHNY and CDR2 is SVGAGI (reference sequence). The DNA for the CDR3 is TGTGCCAGCAGCCTCGGACACTCAAGCTCCTACGAGCAGTACTTC. Protein sequence: CASSLGHSSSYEQYF.

Concerning this clone: The sample has other DNA sequences that encode this CDR3 too. CDR3 DNA sequence: TGTGCCAGCTCGCCAGGACAGGGTACTGAAGCTTTCTTT. Translation gives CASSPGQGTEAFF. The V call is TRBV18, the J call TRBJ1-1, with 8 bases matching TRBD1. The CDR3 covers 13 residues. From germline, CDR1 is KGHSH and CDR2 LQKENI. After removal of 6 bases from V and 5 bases from J, the junction contained 5 bases not matched to a gene.

The J gene is TRBJ2-7, the V gene TRBV18; 10 bases fit TRBD1. J was trimmed by 1 base and V by 3 bases; bases with no gene match: 6. Germline V gene sequence: CDR1 KGHSH, CDR2 LQKENI. This CDR3 comprises 16 residues. CDR3 protein: CASSPAGTGVSYEQYF. The CDR3 nucleotides are TGTGCCAGCTCACCCGCCGGGACAGGGGTTTCCTACGAGCAGTACTTC.

This sequence joins TRBV7-9 and TRBJ1-2; D may be TRBD1 (6 bases). The V end lost 10 bases, the J end lost 2 bases, and 14 bases lay between the germline ends. Germline assignment: CDR1 SEHNR and CDR2 FQNEAQ (reference sequence). The CDR3 extends over 13 amino acids. The CDR3 DNA reads TGTGCCACCACAGGGTTGACGAACTATGGCTACACCTTC. Amino acid sequence: CATTGLTNYGYTF.

Comment on this clone: One end of the junction fails to match germline, which may point to a read error. The genes are TRBV6-5 and TRBJ2-7, with D tentatively TRBD1 or TRBD2 (6 bases each). CDR1 MNHEY and CDR2 SVGAGI come from the germline V gene. CDR3 length: 12 residues. CDR3 DNA: TGTGCCAGCAGAGAACCGGAGGGCAGGGGCTTCTTC. Protein product: CASREPEGRGFF.

The CDR3 DNA reads TGTGCCAGCAGCGGAGGGTCCTCCGATTATCAGCCCCAGCATTTT. This gives the protein CASSGGSSDYQPQHF. The chain employs TRBV5-8 and TRBJ1-5; D uncertain. The CDR3 consists of 15 residues. Per germline, CDR1 SGHTS and CDR2 YDEGEE. V lost 4 bases, J lost 5 bases, and 16 bases lay in between.

The chain carries TRBV30 and TRBJ2-7; TRBD1 is a possible D gene (6 bases). V lost 2 bases to trimming and J lost 3 bases, with 17 bases between them. CDR1 and CDR2 from the germline V gene are GTSNPN and SVGIG (reference sequence). The CDR3 runs to 15 residues. The CDR3 coding sequence is TGTGCCTGGAGTCCGACCAGGGGCAGGCTCTACGAGCAGTACTTC. Residues: CAWSPTRGRLYEQYF.

The chain employs TRBV6-1 and TRBJ1-5; unclear D gene. The CDR3 contains 12 residues. CDR1 and CDR2 from the germline V gene are MNHNS and SASEGT. V was clipped by 4 bases and J by 3 bases, with 4 bases between them. Here the CDR3 reads CASSAPNQPQHF. The DNA of the CDR3 is TGTGCCAGCAGTGCGCCCAATCAGCCCCAGCATTTT.

Details on this clone: Other nucleotide sequences from this sample produce the same CDR3. V gene TRBV5-1 combines with J gene TRBJ2-1, with TRBD2 matching 9 bases. There are 15 residues in the CDR3. From germline, CDR1 is SGHRS and CDR2 YFSETQ. V lost 0 bases and J lost 6; bases outside the gene matches: 4. CDR3: CASSLAGTSLNEQFF. CDR3 nucleotides: TGCGCCAGCAGCTTGGCCGGGACTAGCCTCAATGAGCAGTTCTTC.

The chain recombines TRBV4-1 with TRBJ2-6; no reliable D call. The V gene lost 2 bases and the J gene lost 2 bases, with 13 bases spanning the gap. The CDR3 is 17 amino acids. Per the germline V gene, CDR1 is MGHRA and CDR2 is YSYEKL. CDR3 in DNA: TGCGCCAGCAGCCAACAGCCCCCCACAGCTGGGGCCAACGTCCTGACTTTC. It yields the protein CASSQQPPTAGANVLTF.

This clone was counted many times. Other DNA sequences in this specimen translate into the identical CDR3. The chain carries TRBV25-1 and TRBJ2-2, with D uncertain. Germline CDR1 is MGHDK and CDR2 is SYGVNS. Trimming took 3 bases from V and 2 from J, leaving 4 bases between them. The length of the CDR3 is 13 residues. The CDR3 DNA is TGTGCCAGCAGTGACAGAAACACCGGGGAGCTGTTTTTT. Translation: CASSDRNTGELFF.

The rearrangement joins TRBV21-1 to TRBJ2-2. TRBV21-1 is deemed a pseudogene. The CDR3 contains 12 residues. The CDR3 nucleotides read TGTGCCAGCAGCAAGCGACCCGGGGAGCTGTTTTTT. Translation gives CASSKRPGELFF.

With regard to this clone: Other DNA sequences in this specimen translate into the identical CDR3. V gene TRBV2 combines with J gene TRBJ1-5; 9 bases map to TRBD1. V shed 5 bases, J shed 5 bases, and the junction held 7 bases outside the gene matches. Germline V gene sequence: CDR1 SNHLY, CDR2 FYNNEI. The CDR3 consists of 15 residues. CDR3 nucleotides: TGTGCCAGCAGTTTGGGACAGGGAGGATATCAGCCCCAGCATTTT. Amino acids: CASSLGQGGYQPQHF.

V gene TRBV7-2 combines with J gene TRBJ2-7; 11 nucleotides line up with TRBD2. Trimming cost V 3 bases and J 2 bases; bases outside gene matches: 3. The CDR3 has 15 amino acids. CDR1 and CDR2 (germline): SGHTA, FQGNSA. CDR3 sequence reads: CASSLPGLAAYEQYF. The CDR3 nucleotides read TGTGCCAGCAGCTTGCCGGGACTAGCGGCCTACGAGCAGTACTTC.

This clone was recorded a few times. V gene TRBV7-2 combines with J gene TRBJ2-7; D may be TRBD1 or TRBD2 (5 bases each). With 1 base removed from V and 1 base from J, the gap between germline ends came to 8 bases. The CDR3 runs 14 residues. Germline V gene lookup returns CDR1 SGHTA and CDR2 FQGNSA. CDR3 in DNA: TGTGCCAGCAGCTTAGTGGGACGGTCCTACGAGCAGTACTTC. Protein: CASSLVGRSYEQYF.

The rearrangement links TRBV10-2 to TRBJ2-7, with 7 bases aligning to TRBD1. J lost 4 bases, V lost 6 bases, and 9 bases had no gene match. Germline CDR1 and CDR2: WSHSY and SAAADI. CDR3 length: 14 residues. The CDR3 DNA follows: TGCGCCAGCAGCGACCGGGACAGATTATACGAGCAGTACTTC. This gives the protein CASSDRDRLYEQYF.

The chain combines TRBV30 with TRBJ2-7; 7 positions agree with TRBD1. Looked up from germline, CDR1 is GTSNPN and CDR2 is SVGIG (reference sequence). V shed 3 bases and J 3 bases; nucleotides not matched to a gene: 11. The CDR3 totals 15 residues. The CDR3 nucleotides are TGTGCCTGGAGCTTAGCCGGGACAGCTAACTACGAGCAGTACTTC. It yields the protein CAWSLAGTANYEQYF.

The chain uses TRBV27 and TRBJ2-5; the D gene is possibly TRBD2 (7 bases). Germline V gives CDR1 MNHEY, CDR2 SMNVEV (reference sequence). This CDR3 has 14 residues. The ends were cut back, 1 base at V and 4 bases at J, with 10 bases in the middle. CDR3 protein: CASSLWGGRETQYF. Here the CDR3 DNA reads TGTGCCAGCAGTTTATGGGGGGGGCGAGAGACCCAGTACTTC.

The V gene is TRBV7-3, the J gene TRBJ2-3; 9 nucleotides align to TRBD2. This CDR3 is built from 17 residues. Germline loops: CDR1 SGHTA, CDR2 FQGTGA. With 1 base clipped from V and 0 bases from J, the junction kept 5 bases outside the gene matches. In nucleotides, the CDR3 is TGTGCCAGCAGCTTAAGGGGTACTAGCGGGAGCACAGATACGCAGTATTTT. Its protein is CASSLRGTSGSTDTQYF.

The chain combines TRBV11-3 with TRBJ2-3; 10 nucleotides align to TRBD1. The CDR3 extends over 15 amino acids. The germline V gene encodes CDR1 SGHNT and CDR2 YENEEA. V lost 4 bases, J lost 4 bases, and 5 bases stayed unmatched. The CDR3 region is CASSSTGGASDTQYF. The CDR3 DNA is TGTGCCAGCAGCTCGACAGGGGGCGCGTCAGATACGCAGTATTTT.

This chain uses TRBV4-3 with TRBJ2-2; TRBD2 agrees at 9 bases. With V trimmed by 0 bases and J by 4 bases, 6 bases remained unmatched. Per germline, CDR1 LGHNA and CDR2 YSLEER. The CDR3 spans 17 residues. The DNA of the CDR3 is TGCGCCAGCAGCCAAGAACCCCTAGCGGGACTCACCGGGGAGCTGTTTTTT. Its translation is CASSQEPLAGLTGELFF.

J is TRBJ2-1 and V is TRBV28; 7 nucleotides match TRBD2. Germline V gene lookup returns CDR1 MDHEN and CDR2 SYDVKM. The CDR3 consists of 15 residues. The ends lost 2 bases at V and 8 bases at J; junction bases unmatched: 9. CDR3 sequence reads: CASSLGLVFGDEQFF. CDR3 DNA sequence: TGTGCCAGCAGTTTAGGACTAGTCTTTGGTGATGAGCAGTTCTTC.

The rearrangement uses TRBV5-4 and TRBJ2-1, with D possibly being TRBD2 (5 bases). Trimming removed 4 bases from V and 8 bases from J, with 25 bases in between. Germline values: CDR1 SGHNT, CDR2 YYREEE (reference sequence). The CDR3 is made up of 17 amino acids. The CDR3 protein is CASSTGSGSGSSDEQFF. In DNA form, the CDR3 reads TGTGCCAGCAGCACGGGGTCGGGCTCGGGGTCGTCGGATGAGCAGTTCTTC.

The rearrangement uses TRBV9 and TRBJ2-7; TRBD2 matches 12 bases. The CDR3 contains 17 residues. The germline V gene has CDR1 SGDLS and CDR2 YYNGEE. Trimming took 4 bases from V and 3 from J; bases not matched to a gene: 11. The CDR3 region is CASSPRGTSGSNYEQYF. CDR3 bases: TGTGCCAGCAGCCCGAGAGGGACTAGCGGGTCCAACTACGAGCAGTACTTC. The variable domain in full, completed from reference TRBV9 and TRBJ2-7, reads DSGVTQTPKHLITATGQRVTLRCSPRSGDLSVYWYQQSLDQGLQFLIQYYNGEERAKGNILERFSAQQFPDLHSELNLSSLELGDSALYFCASSPRGTSGSNYEQYFGPGTRLTVT.